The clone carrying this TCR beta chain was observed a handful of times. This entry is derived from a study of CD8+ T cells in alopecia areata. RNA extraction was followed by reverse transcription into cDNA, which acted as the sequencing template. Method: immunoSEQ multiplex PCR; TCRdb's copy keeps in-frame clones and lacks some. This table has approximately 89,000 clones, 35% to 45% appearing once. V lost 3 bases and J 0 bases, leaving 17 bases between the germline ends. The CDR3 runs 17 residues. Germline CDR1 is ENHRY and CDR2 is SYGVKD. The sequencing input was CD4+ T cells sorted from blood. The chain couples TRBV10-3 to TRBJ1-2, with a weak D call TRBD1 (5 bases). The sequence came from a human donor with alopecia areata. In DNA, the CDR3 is TGTGCCATCAGTGACGGGACTACGGAGGGATCTAACTATGGCTACACCTTC. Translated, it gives CAISDGTTEGSNYGYTF.